This T cell receptor beta chain was retrieved from a study of blood T cell repertoires in COVID-19. The wider study: Sample material is recorded as cDNA or gDNA derived from T cells, B-cell-depleted T cells, or PBMCs.

Original data processing: The assay estimated nucleated cells by amplifying reference gene primers. TCRdb's table, derived via immunoSEQ multiplex PCR, lists solely in-frame clones and lacks some. The DNA was the basis for D and trimming; V, J and clone size are from that table. The data hold 72,000 or so clones, with roughly 82% observed a single time. V was pared by 0 bases and J by 7 bases, with 12 bases between. Germline V gene data show CDR1 as KGHSH and CDR2 as LQKENI. There are 15 residues in the CDR3. Sequences were obtained from peripheral blood. The chain joins TRBV18 to TRBJ2-2; D not resolved. This TCR came from a man older than 75 with active COVID-19. CDR3 DNA: TGTGCCAGCTCACCACCGGTTCGCTCGAGCGGGGAGCTGTTTTTT. Translation: CASSPPVRSSGELFF.